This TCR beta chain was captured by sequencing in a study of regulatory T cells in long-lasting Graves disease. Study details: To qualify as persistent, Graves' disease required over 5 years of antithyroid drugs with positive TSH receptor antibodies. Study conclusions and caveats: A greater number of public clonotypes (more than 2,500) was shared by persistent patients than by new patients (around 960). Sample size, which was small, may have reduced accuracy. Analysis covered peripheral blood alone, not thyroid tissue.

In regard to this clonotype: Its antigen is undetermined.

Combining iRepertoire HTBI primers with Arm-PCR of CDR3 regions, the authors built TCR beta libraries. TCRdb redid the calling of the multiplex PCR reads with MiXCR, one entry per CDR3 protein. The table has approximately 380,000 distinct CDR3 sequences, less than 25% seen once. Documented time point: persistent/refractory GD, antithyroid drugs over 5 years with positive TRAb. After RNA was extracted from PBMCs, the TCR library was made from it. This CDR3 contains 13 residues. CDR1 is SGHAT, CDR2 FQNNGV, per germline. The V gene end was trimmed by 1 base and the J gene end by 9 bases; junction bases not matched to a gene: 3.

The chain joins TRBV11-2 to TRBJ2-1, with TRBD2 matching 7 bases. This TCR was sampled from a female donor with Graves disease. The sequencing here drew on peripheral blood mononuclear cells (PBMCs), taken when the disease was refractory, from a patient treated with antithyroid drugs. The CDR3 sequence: CASSLGWGGEQFF. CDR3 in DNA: TGTGCCAGCAGCTTAGGCTGGGGGGGTGAGCAGTTCTTC.